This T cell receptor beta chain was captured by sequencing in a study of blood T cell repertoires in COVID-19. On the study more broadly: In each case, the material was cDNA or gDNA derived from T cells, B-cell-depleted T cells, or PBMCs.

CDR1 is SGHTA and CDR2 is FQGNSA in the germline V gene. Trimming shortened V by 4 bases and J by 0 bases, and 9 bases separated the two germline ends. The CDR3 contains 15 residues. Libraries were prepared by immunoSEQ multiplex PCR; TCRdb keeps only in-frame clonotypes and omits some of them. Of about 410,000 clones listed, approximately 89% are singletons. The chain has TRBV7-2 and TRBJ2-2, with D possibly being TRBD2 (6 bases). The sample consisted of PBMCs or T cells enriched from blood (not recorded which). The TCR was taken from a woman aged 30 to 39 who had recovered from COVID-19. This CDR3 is CASSSGGANTGELFF. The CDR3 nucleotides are TGTGCCAGCAGCTCCGGAGGGGCGAACACCGGGGAGCTGTTTTTT.